This passage covers 24 T cell receptor beta chains from one sample sequenced in a study of lymphopenia after photon versus proton radiotherapy. Profiled with immunoSEQ multiplex PCR; TCRdb holds only in-frame clones, not every one. The table includes 83,000 or so clones, over 70% detected once. The sequences come from peripheral blood, collected from a patient treated with proton-based radiotherapy. These TCRs come from a man aged 60-69 years with pancreatic cancer.

The chain carries TRBV11-3 and TRBJ1-2, with D perhaps matching TRBD1 (6 bases). The CDR3 covers 13 residues. CDR1 SGHNT and CDR2 YENEEA come from the germline V gene. The V gene lost 5 bases and the J gene lost 2 bases, with 9 bases spanning the gap. CDR3 bases: TGTGCCAGCAGCGAGGGACAAAACTATGGCTACACCTTC. It codes for CASSEGQNYGYTF.

V usage is TRBV10-3 and J usage is TRBJ1-4; D uncertain. The germline V and J ends were trimmed by 3 bases and 8 bases, with 10 bases remaining between them. This CDR3 comprises 13 residues. CDR1 is ENHRY, CDR2 SYGVKD, per germline. CDR3 sequence: CAISDTPEEKLFF. CDR3 coding DNA: TGTGCCATCAGTGACACACCGGAGGAAAAACTGTTTTTT.

This clone was counted many times. The V and J genes are TRBV4-2 and TRBJ2-1, with TRBD1 matching over 7 bases. The CDR3 contains 14 residues. Germline CDR1 and CDR2: LGHNA and YNFKEQ. The V and J ends lost 6 bases and 3 bases, in that order; junction bases with no gene match: 5. The CDR3 DNA follows: TGTGCCAGCAGATTCCGGGACAGCTACAATGAGCAGTTCTTC. It is translated as CASRFRDSYNEQFF.

The chain joins TRBV16 to TRBJ1-5; D perhaps matches TRBD1 (5 bases). Between the trimmed V and J ends, which lost 2 bases and 3 bases, there was a span of 11 bases. Germline CDR1 and CDR2: KGHSY and FQNENV. The length of the CDR3 is 15 residues. This CDR3 is CASSQGPGTNQPQHF. The CDR3 DNA follows: TGTGCCAGCAGCCAAGGTCCGGGGACCAATCAGCCCCAGCATTTT. Together with reference TRBV16 and TRBJ1-5, the CDR3 gives the full variable domain: GEEVAQTPKHLVRGEGQKAKLYCAPIKGHSYVFWYQQVLKNEFKFLISFQNENVFDETGMPKERFSAKCLPNSPCSLEIQATKLEDSAVYFCASSQGPGTNQPQHFGDGTRLSIL.

The V gene is TRBV28, the J gene TRBJ2-7; no firm D call. The germline CDR1 and CDR2 sequences are MDHEN and SYDVKM. The CDR3 is 13 residues long. Between the trimmed V and J ends, which lost 4 bases and 4 bases, there was a span of 11 bases. CDR3 sequence (DNA): TGTGCCAGCAGTTCCTCCCCAAAATACGAGCAGTACTTC. Translated, it gives CASSSSPKYEQYF.

This clone was seen a few times. This chain links TRBV7-9 with TRBJ2-1, with 11 nucleotides matching TRBD2. The CDR3 extends over 15 amino acids. V trimming: 0 bases; J trimming: 6 bases; junction bases outside the gene matches: 1. Germline lookup yields CDR1 SEHNR and CDR2 FQNEAQ (reference sequence). The CDR3 DNA sequence: TGTGCCAGCAGCTTAGCGACTAGCGGGGTCAATGAGCAGTTCTTC. It yields the protein CASSLATSGVNEQFF.

The chain employs TRBV28 and TRBJ1-4; D uncertain. CDR1 is MDHEN and CDR2 is SYDVKM in the germline V gene. The CDR3 length is 12 residues. Trimming removed 6 bases from V and 4 bases from J, with 6 bases in between. In DNA form, the CDR3 reads TGTGCCAGCAGCACCAGTAATGAAAAACTGTTTTTT. Its translation is CASSTSNEKLFF.

This clone was counted a few times. V gene TRBV28 combines with J gene TRBJ2-7; D not resolved. Germline CDR1 is MDHEN and CDR2 is SYDVKM. The CDR3 is 15 residues long. Between the trimmed V and J ends, which lost 8 bases and 6 bases, there was a span of 23 bases. The CDR3 reads CASDEHLASTPEQYF. The CDR3, as DNA: TGTGCCAGCGACGAGCATCTCGCGTCCACCCCCGAGCAGTACTTC.

This clone has just one count. V usage is TRBV15 and J usage is TRBJ1-1; D ambiguous. Germline loops: CDR1 LNHNV, CDR2 YYDKDF (reference sequence). This CDR3 has 12 residues. V was clipped by 2 bases and J by 1 base, with 2 bases between them. The CDR3 sequence is CATSRRNTEAFF. Written as DNA, the CDR3 is TGTGCCACCAGCAGACGGAACACTGAAGCTTTCTTT.

The V call is TRBV28, the J call TRBJ2-5; D call uncertain. Germline CDR1 is MDHEN and CDR2 is SYDVKM. V lost 2 bases and J 3 bases, leaving 10 bases between the germline ends. The CDR3 covers 14 residues. Here the CDR3 DNA reads TGTGCCAGCAGTTTAGGTGGTCAAGAAGAGACCCAGTACTTC. This translates into CASSLGGQEETQYF.

The rearrangement links TRBV5-4 to TRBJ2-2; possible D gene TRBD1, 6 bases. Germline CDR1 reads SGHNT; CDR2 reads YYREEE (reference sequence). The length of the CDR3 is 15 residues. Trimming pared 4 bases from V and 2 bases from J, leaving 12 bases between. The CDR3 nucleotides read TGTGCCAGCAGCCGAGGGGGTGTAAACACCGGGGAGCTGTTTTTT. It encodes CASSRGGVNTGELFF.

The chain combines TRBV6-1 with TRBJ2-2, with 10 bases lining up with TRBD2. Germline CDR1 is MNHNS and CDR2 is SASEGT. The CDR3 is made up of 15 amino acids. V lost 8 bases to trimming and J lost 3 bases; unmatched junction nucleotides: 6. CDR3 coding DNA: TGTGCCAGCGGATTAGCGGGAGGTTACACCGGGGAGCTGTTTTTT. As protein: CASGLAGGYTGELFF.

The rearrangement joins TRBV11-3 to TRBJ2-1; 9 nucleotides agree with TRBD1. Trimming cost V 5 bases and J 1 base; bases outside gene matches: 3. The CDR3 sequence is 15 residues long. Germline CDR1 and CDR2: SGHNT and YENEEA. DNA of the CDR3: TGTGCCAGCAGCACGGGACAGGGATCCTACAATGAGCAGTTCTTC. Its protein product is CASSTGQGSYNEQFF.

The chain combines TRBV28 with TRBJ2-6, with 11 bases matching TRBD1. Germline V gene data show CDR1 as MDHEN and CDR2 as SYDVKM. This CDR3 region has 23 residues. Losses at the gene ends were 2 bases for V and 0 bases for J; bases not matched to a gene: 18. CDR3 nucleotides: TGTGCCAGCAGTTTAGGGACAGGGGGAAATTTTAGGCCCGAATACTCTGGGGCCAACGTCCTGACTTTC. This encodes CASSLGTGGNFRPEYSGANVLTF.

The chain links TRBV6-5 to TRBJ2-5; no firm D call. The length of the CDR3 is 12 residues. Germline V gene sequence: CDR1 MNHEY, CDR2 SVGAGI. Trimming shortened V by 3 bases and J by 5 bases, and 7 bases separated the two germline ends. This CDR3 reads CASSYKSETQYF. As DNA, the CDR3 is TGTGCCAGCAGTTATAAATCGGAGACCCAGTACTTC.

The V gene is TRBV9, the J gene TRBJ2-2; D is undetermined. From germline, CDR1 is SGDLS and CDR2 YYNGEE. The CDR3 runs to 16 residues. The ends were cut back, 0 bases at V and 4 bases at J, with 13 bases in the middle. The CDR3 reads CASSVVPLKGTGELFF. The DNA of the CDR3 is TGTGCCAGCAGCGTAGTCCCCCTTAAAGGCACCGGGGAGCTGTTTTTT.

V is TRBV5-8 and J is TRBJ1-5; TRBD1 agrees at 8 bases. The CDR3 contains 16 residues. Trimming cost V 4 bases and J 7 bases; bases outside gene matches: 13. Germline V CDR1 and CDR2: SGHTS, YDEGEE. CDR3 in amino acids: CASSRIGTGIGQPQHF. DNA for the CDR3: TGTGCCAGCAGCAGGATAGGGACAGGCATTGGGCAGCCCCAGCATTTT. The full variable domain, in which reference TRBV5-8 and TRBJ1-5 provide the parts outside the CDR3, is EAGVTQSPTHLIKTRGQQATLRCSPISGHTSVYWYQQALGLGLQFLLWYDEGEERNRGNFPPRFSGRQFPNYSSELNVNALELEDSALYLCASSRIGTGIGQPQHFGDGTRLSIL.

This chain joins TRBV18 and TRBJ2-7; D gene unclear. V was shortened by 3 bases and J by 3 bases, with 12 bases between the two germline ends. Germline assignment: CDR1 KGHSH and CDR2 LQKENI. The CDR3 is 14 amino acids. The CDR3, as DNA: TGTGCCAGCTCACCGTCAGTCCGGAGCTACGAGCAGTACTTC. Translated, it gives CASSPSVRSYEQYF.

The chain uses TRBV6-5 and TRBJ2-7; D remains unclear. The V and J ends lost 5 bases and 6 bases respectively, with 17 bases between them. Germline values: CDR1 MNHEY, CDR2 SVGAGI. The CDR3 contains 14 residues. CDR3: CASSTQGSRSEQYF. The CDR3 DNA sequence: TGTGCCAGCAGTACGCAAGGATCCCGTTCCGAGCAGTACTTC.

The rearrangement joins TRBV5-1 to TRBJ2-1, with 10 bases lining up with TRBD2. CDR1 is SGHRS and CDR2 is YFSETQ in the germline V gene. V was clipped by 5 bases and J by 6 bases; unmatched bases: 11. There are 16 residues in the CDR3. The DNA for the CDR3 is TGCGCCAGCAGATCCTCTAGCGGGAGTCTGGTCAATGAGCAGTTCTTC. Protein product: CASRSSSGSLVNEQFF.

In this sample, this clone turned up a few times. Here the CDR3 DNA reads TGTGCCAGCTCACCCTTGGACAGGAAAAACGAGGGACTGTTTTTT. Amino acids: CASSPLDRKNEGLFF. The chain employs TRBV18 and TRBJ1-4; 7 nucleotides line up with TRBD1. Trimming removed 3 bases from V and 13 bases from J; junction bases left unmatched: 14. CDR3 size: 15 residues. The V gene's germline CDR1 is KGHSH and CDR2 LQKENI.

Only a few counts were recorded for this clone. The CDR3 DNA follows: TGTGCCAGCAGTTACCCCGACAGCACTGAAGCTTTCTTT. Amino acids: CASSYPDSTEAFF. This chain uses TRBV6-5 with TRBJ1-1; TRBD1 might be the D (5 bases). Between the trimmed V and J ends, which lost 2 bases and 4 bases, there was a span of 8 bases. In germline, CDR1 is MNHEY, CDR2 SVGAGI. The CDR3 covers 13 residues.

The chain carries TRBV18 and TRBJ1-1, with a weak D call TRBD1 (6 bases). The length of the CDR3 is 15 residues. The germline CDR1 and CDR2 sequences are KGHSH and LQKENI. V was clipped by 2 bases and J by 3 bases, with 13 bases between them. CDR3 in amino acids: CASSPSVAGDTEAFF. CDR3 sequence (DNA): TGTGCCAGCTCACCAAGTGTCGCAGGGGACACTGAAGCTTTCTTT.

The V gene is TRBV6-6, the J gene TRBJ1-1; the D gene is possibly TRBD1 (6 bases). The germline CDR1 and CDR2 sequences are MNHNY and SVGAGI (reference sequence). V lost 6 bases and J lost 5, with 10 bases in between. The CDR3 has 12 residues. The CDR3 nucleotides are TGTGCCAGCAGAGAAGGGGGGACTGAAGCTTTCTTT. Its translation: CASREGGTEAFF.